This T cell receptor (beta chain) emerged from a study of radiotherapy plus CTLA-4 blockade in lung cancer. V dropped 3 bases and J dropped 5; count of bases not matched to a gene: 6. This CDR3 region has 14 residues. Germline loops: CDR1 SGDLS, CDR2 YYNGEE. TCRdb's table, derived via immunoSEQ multiplex PCR, lists solely in-frame clones and lacks some. The sample includes around 110,000 clones, just under 90% seen only once; the top ten take approximately 7%. The source material was peripheral blood, sampled from a patient treated with radiotherapy plus ipilimumab. This TCR came from a human donor with non-small cell lung cancer that progressed on radiotherapy plus ipilimumab. The chain links TRBV9 to TRBJ2-5; 8 bases line up with TRBD1. The DNA for the CDR3 is TGTGCCAGCAGCGCAGGACAGGGCTGGGAGACCCAGTACTTC. Translating gives CASSAGQGWETQYF.